Following are 18 T cell receptor beta chains from one sample sequenced in a study of Ad26.COV2.S vaccination and SARS-CoV-2 variants. The treatment is: approximately 18 received Ad26.COV2.S at low or high dose, single or two shots; several received placebo; per-sample allocation not given. After the first vaccine or placebo injection, samples were drawn on day 63. Profiling relied on immunoSEQ multiplex PCR, and the TCRdb table lists in-frame clones only, not all of them. The profile shows about 420,000 clones, roughly 88% of them singletons. The source was peripheral blood, collected in a trial of Ad26.COV2.S vaccine versus placebo. All receptors come from a person aged 18-65 years who received the Ad26.COV2.S COVID-19 vaccine or a placebo.

This clone was seen just once. The rearrangement links TRBV4-3 to TRBJ1-1, with D possibly matching TRBD1 (6 bases). CDR3 length equals 17 residues. With 4 bases removed from V and 1 base from J, the gap between germline ends came to 19 bases. Per the germline V gene, CDR1 is LGHNA and CDR2 is YSLEER. Written as DNA, the CDR3 is TGCGCCAGCAGCCCCAGGGGCCAGTACACCAGGAACACTGAAGCTTTCTTT. This translates into CASSPRGQYTRNTEAFF.

The V gene is TRBV9, the J gene TRBJ1-1; no firm D call. Trimming shortened V by 0 bases and J by 0 bases, and 3 bases separated the two germline ends. Germline lookup yields CDR1 SGDLS and CDR2 YYNGEE. The CDR3 has 13 amino acids. CDR3 coding DNA: TGTGCCAGCAGCGTAGCAGTGAACACTGAAGCTTTCTTT. Translating gives CASSVAVNTEAFF.

This clone appeared a few times. The chain carries TRBV6-4 and TRBJ2-1; TRBD1 matches 7 bases. This CDR3 contains 14 residues. The junction had 7 bases not matched to a gene; V was cut back by 6 bases and J by 5 bases. The germline gives CDR1 MRHNA, CDR2 SNTAGT. The CDR3 DNA is TGTGCCAGCAGCGATGGGACAGACCACAATGAGCAGTTCTTC. As protein: CASSDGTDHNEQFF.

The J gene is TRBJ1-4, the V gene TRBV4-1, with D perhaps TRBD1 (6 bases). The CDR3 runs to 16 residues. Germline CDR1 is MGHRA and CDR2 is YSYEKL. V was cut by 1 base and J by 0 bases, with 9 bases left in between. CDR3 sequence: CASSQGRQATNEKLFF. CDR3 sequence (DNA): TGCGCCAGCAGCCAAGGGAGACAGGCAACTAATGAAAAACTGTTTTTT.

The chain employs TRBV6-5 and TRBJ2-7, with D tentatively TRBD1 (5 bases). The CDR3 loop spans 14 amino acids. Trimming took 6 bases from V and 5 from J, leaving 17 bases between them. Germline-derived CDR1 and CDR2 are MNHEY and SVGAGI. This CDR3 reads CASRQPRESNEQYF. CDR3 nucleotides: TGTGCCAGCAGACAACCCAGGGAATCGAACGAGCAGTACTTC.

The V and J genes are TRBV6-2 or TRBV6-3 and TRBJ1-1; perhaps TRBD1 as D (5 bases). The CDR3 spans 15 residues. Trimming took off 0 bases at V and 4 bases at J, with 12 bases between the two ends. Germline assignment: CDR1 MNHEY and CDR2 SVGEGT. The CDR3 loop is CASSYSPGLGTEAFF. CDR3 in DNA: TGTGCCAGCAGTTACTCTCCAGGGTTAGGCACTGAAGCTTTCTTT.

The chain recombines TRBV6-6 with TRBJ2-7; D gene unclear. Trimming took 0 bases from V and 4 from J, leaving 10 bases between them. The CDR3 is 14 amino acids. From germline, CDR1 is MNHNY and CDR2 SVGAGI (reference sequence). The CDR3 nucleotides read TGTGCCAGCAGTTACTCAGGCAGTGGGTACGAGCAGTACTTC. Protein product: CASSYSGSGYEQYF.

This clone was counted only a few times. The V gene is TRBV7-3, the J gene TRBJ2-7, with TRBD1 as a possible D gene (6 bases). Germline-derived CDR1 and CDR2 are SGHTA and FQGTGA. The CDR3 has 21 residues. V was cut by 0 bases and J by 4 bases, with 31 bases left in between. DNA of the CDR3: TGTGCCAGCAGCTTAACTGGCCGGGTGAGTGAGGACAGAACTAATAATTACGAGCAGTACTTC. It encodes CASSLTGRVSEDRTNNYEQYF.

J is TRBJ1-1 and V is TRBV6-5; weak D call: TRBD1 (6 bases). The germline V gene has CDR1 MNHEY and CDR2 SVGAGI. The CDR3 is made up of 13 amino acids. V was clipped by 0 bases and J by 7 bases, with 9 bases between them. The chain's CDR3 is CASSYSKDSEAFF. The CDR3 DNA is TGTGCCAGCAGTTACTCGAAGGACAGTGAAGCTTTCTTT.

The chain recombines TRBV6-4 with TRBJ2-3; tentative D call: TRBD1 (6 bases). The germline gives CDR1 MRHNA, CDR2 SNTAGT. Trimming took 2 bases from V and 7 from J, leaving 19 bases between them. This CDR3 contains 16 residues. The CDR3 DNA sequence: TGTGCCAGCAGTGACGGGATCTCAGGGGATCTAAATACGCAGTATTTT. This translates into CASSDGISGDLNTQYF.

The chain carries TRBV5-1 and TRBJ1-3, with D perhaps matching TRBD1 (6 bases). V lost 0 bases and J 2 bases, leaving 6 bases between the germline ends. The CDR3 sequence is 14 residues long. The germline V gene encodes CDR1 SGHRS and CDR2 YFSETQ. Written as DNA, the CDR3 is TGCGCCAGCAGCTTGGACAGGGCTGGAAACACCATATATTTT. This gives the protein CASSLDRAGNTIYF.

The chain employs TRBV5-6 and TRBJ2-1, with 12 bases that match TRBD1. The CDR3 runs to 16 residues. Germline V gene data show CDR1 as SGHDT and CDR2 as YYEEEE. Unmatched junction bases numbered 10, after V lost 5 bases and J lost 7 bases. CDR3 bases: TGTGCCAGCAGTACTACCGGGACAGGGGGCTGGAATGAGCAGTTCTTC. Protein: CASSTTGTGGWNEQFF.

The V call is TRBV11-2, the J call TRBJ1-4, with a possible D match to TRBD1 (5 bases). V lost 1 base to trimming and J lost 6 bases, with 12 bases between them. This CDR3 spans 15 amino acids. Germline-derived CDR1 and CDR2 are SGHAT and FQNNGV. The CDR3 bases are TGTGCCAGCAGCTTAGTTGGGCGCAGGGATGAAAAACTGTTTTTT. Translating gives CASSLVGRRDEKLFF.

V is TRBV7-3 and J is TRBJ2-6, with 7 bases lining up with TRBD1. Germline V gene data show CDR1 as SGHTA and CDR2 as FQGTGA. CDR3 length: 18 amino acids. After removal of 2 bases from V and 1 base from J, the junction contained 8 bases not matched to a gene. CDR3 sequence reads: CASSLLARGYSGANVLTF. CDR3 DNA sequence: TGTGCCAGCAGCTTATTAGCCAGGGGGTATTCTGGGGCCAACGTCCTGACTTTC.

This sequence joins TRBV5-4 and TRBJ2-3, with 9 positions matching TRBD2. The length of the CDR3 is 19 residues. From germline, CDR1 is SGHNT and CDR2 YYREEE (reference sequence). V gave up 0 bases and J gave up 1 base; unmatched junction bases: 12. For the CDR3, the DNA is TGTGCCAGCAGCTTGGCCCCAGCGGGGGGAGGGAGAGGCACAGATACGCAGTATTTT. Protein sequence: CASSLAPAGGGRGTDTQYF.

The chain couples TRBV10-3 to TRBJ2-7; D not certain. The CDR3 runs to 14 residues. The V and J ends lost 0 bases and 1 base respectively, with 7 bases between them. Germline CDR1 reads ENHRY; CDR2 reads SYGVKD. CDR3 in DNA: TGTGCCATCAGTGAGTCTCGGTTTTCCTACGAGCAGTACTTC. Protein: CAISESRFSYEQYF.

The chain is built from TRBV4-2 and TRBJ2-5; 7 bases match TRBD2. With 4 bases clipped from V and 2 bases from J, the junction kept 7 bases outside the gene matches. Germline V lookup: CDR1 LGHNA, CDR2 YNFKEQ. This CDR3 comprises 15 residues. Written as DNA, the CDR3 is TGTGCCAGCAGCCCTACCGGGGGGTGGCAAGAGACCCAGTACTTC. Protein product: CASSPTGGWQETQYF.

This clone was seen only once. The V and J genes are TRBV27 and TRBJ2-5; unclear D gene. V gave up 6 bases and J gave up 1 base, with 9 bases separating them. This CDR3 contains 13 residues. CDR1 and CDR2 from the germline V gene are MNHEY and SMNVEV (reference sequence). This CDR3 is CASRPGTQETQYF. CDR3 DNA: TGTGCCAGCAGACCCGGCACCCAAGAGACCCAGTACTTC.